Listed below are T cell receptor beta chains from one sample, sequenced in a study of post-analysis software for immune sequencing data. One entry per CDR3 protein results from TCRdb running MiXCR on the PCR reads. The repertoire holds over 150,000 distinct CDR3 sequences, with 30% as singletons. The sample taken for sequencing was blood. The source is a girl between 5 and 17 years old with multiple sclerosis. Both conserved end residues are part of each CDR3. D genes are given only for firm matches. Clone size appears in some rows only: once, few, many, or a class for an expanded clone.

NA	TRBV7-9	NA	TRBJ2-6	TGTGCCGGCAGCTTAGAAGCAGGGGCGACTGGGGCCAACGTCCTGACTTTC	CAGSLEAGATGANVLTF
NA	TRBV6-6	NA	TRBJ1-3	TGTGCCAGTGGACCGGACGTTTACATATATTTT	CASGPDVYIYF
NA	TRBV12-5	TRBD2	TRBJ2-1	TGTGCTAGTGGCCAGACTAGCGGGAGTACGATGGACAATGAGCAGTTCTTC	CASGQTSGSTMDNEQFF
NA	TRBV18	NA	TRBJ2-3	TGTGCCAGCTCACCAAACATGCCCCGGCAGGGGTCAACGAATACGCAGTATTTT	CASSPNMPRQGSTNTQYF
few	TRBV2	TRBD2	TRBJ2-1	TGTGCCAGCAGGAACGGACTAGTCGGGGAGCAGTTCTTC	CASRNGLVGEQFF
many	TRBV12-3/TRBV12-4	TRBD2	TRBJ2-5	TGTGCCAGCAGTTGGAGAGCGGGCCAGGCGGGGGAGCAGTACTTC	CASSWRAGQAGEQYF
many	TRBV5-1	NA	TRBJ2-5	TGCGCCAGCAGCTTGGAAGAGACCCAGTACTTC	CASSLEETQYF
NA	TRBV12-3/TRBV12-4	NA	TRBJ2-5	TGTGCCAGCGGTAGGAGCGGTGGATACAACAATGAGCAGTACTTC	CASGRSGGYNNEQYF
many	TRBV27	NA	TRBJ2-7	TGTGCCAGCAGTAGACAACCCCAGCGTTCCCGACTGGCCTACGAGCAGTACTTC	CASSRQPQRSRLAYEQYF
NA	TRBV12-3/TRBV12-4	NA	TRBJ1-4	TGTGCCAGTGGGCGGACAGTGCTTGAGGAAAAACTGTTTTTT	CASGRTVLEEKLFF
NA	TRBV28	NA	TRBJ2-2	TGTGCCAGCAGTTTCTTACAGATGGACACCGGGGAGCTGTTTTTT	CASSFLQMDTGELFF
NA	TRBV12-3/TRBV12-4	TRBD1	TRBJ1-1	TGTGCCAGCAGCGAACAGGGGGCTGGTGAAGCTTTCTTT	CASSEQGAGEAFF
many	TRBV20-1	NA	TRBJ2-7	TGCAGTGTGTACCCTATATCTCTAAGCTCCTACGAGCAGTACTTC	CSVYPISLSSYEQYF
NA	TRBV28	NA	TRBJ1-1	TGTGCCAGCAACATTCAAGTACGGACTGAAGCTTTCTTT	CASNIQVRTEAFF
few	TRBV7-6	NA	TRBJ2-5	TGTGCCAGCAGCTTAGGAGTGGGGAGGCTAGCACTGGAGACCCAGTACTTC	CASSLGVGRLALETQYF
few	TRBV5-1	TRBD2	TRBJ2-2	TGCGCCAGCAGCTCCCGACTAGCGGGAGGCCCGCGGGAGCTGTTTTTT	CASSSRLAGGPRELFF
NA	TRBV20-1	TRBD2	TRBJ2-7	TGCAGTGCTAGGGGGTTTTCGGGACTAGTATCCTTGGGTGAGCAGTACTTC	CSARGFSGLVSLGEQYF
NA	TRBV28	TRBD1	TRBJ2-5	TGTGCCAGCAGTCCAGGGACAGGGTGGGAGCAGTACTTC	CASSPGTGWEQYF
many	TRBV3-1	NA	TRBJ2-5	TGTGCCAGCAGCCAAGATTGGTCAGAGAACCAAGAGACCCAGTACTTC	CASSQDWSENQETQYF
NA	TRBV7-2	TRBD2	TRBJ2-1	TGTGCCAGCTCCCCAATTCTAGCGGGGTTAAACAATGAGCAGTTCTTC	CASSPILAGLNNEQFF
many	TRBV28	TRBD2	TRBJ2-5	TGTGCCAGCAGTTTCGCAGGGCTAGCGGGAGGGAGAAAGACCCAGTACTTC	CASSFAGLAGGRKTQYF
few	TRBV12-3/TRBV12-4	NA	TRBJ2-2	TGTGCCAGCACCCTTCAGCCTCGCGCCACCGGGGAGCTGTTTTTT	CASTLQPRATGELFF
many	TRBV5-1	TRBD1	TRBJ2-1	TGCGCCAGCAGCTTGGTGACAGGGTTAGGTGGGGATGAGCAGTTCTTC	CASSLVTGLGGDEQFF
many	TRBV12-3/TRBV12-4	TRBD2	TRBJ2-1	TGTGCCAGCAGTTCCCGGACTAGCCCCAATGAGCAGTTCTTC	CASSSRTSPNEQFF
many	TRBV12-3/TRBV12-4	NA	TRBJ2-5	TGTGCCAGCAGCCAACAAGAGACCCAGTACTTC	CASSQQETQYF
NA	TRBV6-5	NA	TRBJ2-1	TGTGCCAGCAGCCCCGGCGGGGTTTCCTACAATGAGCAGTTCTTC	CASSPGGVSYNEQFF
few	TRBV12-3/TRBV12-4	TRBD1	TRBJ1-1	TGTGCCACGGGACAGTACACTGAAGCTTTCTTT	CATGQYTEAFF
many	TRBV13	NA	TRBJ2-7	TGTGCCAGCAGCTTATTCTTATCGGACGGAAATAACGAGCAGTACTTC	CASSLFLSDGNNEQYF
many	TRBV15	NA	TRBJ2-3	TGTGCCACGGCGTGGACCACAGATACGCAGTATTTT	CATAWTTDTQYF
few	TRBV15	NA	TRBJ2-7	TGTGCCACCAGCAGCTCTAGCAGAGGTCCCTACGAGCAGTACTTC	CATSSSSRGPYEQYF
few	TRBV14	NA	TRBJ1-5	TGTGCCAGCAACCAATGGTCGGGACAGCCCCAGCATTTT	CASNQWSGQPQHF
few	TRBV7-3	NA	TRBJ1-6	TGTGCCAGCAGCTCGCTCATTAATTCACCCCTCCACTTT	CASSSLINSPLHF
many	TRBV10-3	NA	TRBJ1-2	TGTGCCACCACCGGACAGAAAGCTAACTATGGCTACACCTTC	CATTGQKANYGYTF
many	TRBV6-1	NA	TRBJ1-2	TGTGCCAGCAGTGAAGTCCAGAGCGCTAACTATGGCTACACCTTC	CASSEVQSANYGYTF
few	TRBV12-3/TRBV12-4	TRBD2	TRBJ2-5	TGTGCCAGCAGTTTCAGCGGGAGAATTAATGAGCAGTACTTC	CASSFSGRINEQYF
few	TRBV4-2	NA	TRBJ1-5	TGTGCCAGCAGCCAAGGAGGGCATAATCAGCCCCAGCATTTT	CASSQGGHNQPQHF
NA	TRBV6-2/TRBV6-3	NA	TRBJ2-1	TGTGCCAGCACCCAGGGCGAGGGCTGGAATGAGCAGTTCTTC	CASTQGEGWNEQFF
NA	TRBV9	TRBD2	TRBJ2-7	TGTGCCAGCAGCAGATCCGGACTAGCGGGGGCAAGCAATGAGCAGTACTTC	CASSRSGLAGASNEQYF
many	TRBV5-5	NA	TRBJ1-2	TGTGCCAGCAGCCAACTCAGGGGTGGCTATGGCTACACCTTC	CASSQLRGGYGYTF
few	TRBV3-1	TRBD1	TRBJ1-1	TGTGCCAGCATCTCCGGGACAGTCACTGAAGCTTTCTTT	CASISGTVTEAFF
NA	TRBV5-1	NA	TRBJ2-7	TGCGCCAGCAGTTCTGGGACACCTACCTACGAGCAGTACTTC	CASSSGTPTYEQYF
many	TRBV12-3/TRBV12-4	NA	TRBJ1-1	TGTGCCAGCAGTTTAGGGGGTCTGGCTGAAGCTTTCTTT	CASSLGGLAEAFF
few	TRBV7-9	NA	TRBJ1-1	TGTGCCAGCAGCCCGGACAGAATGAACACTGAAGCTTTCTTT	CASSPDRMNTEAFF
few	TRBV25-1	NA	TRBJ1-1	TGTGCCAGCAGCTCCATTGGGAACACTGAAGCTTTCTTT	CASSSIGNTEAFF
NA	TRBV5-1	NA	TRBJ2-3	TGCGCCAGCAGCGGGGCTCGAGCAGATACGCAGTATTTT	CASSGARADTQYF
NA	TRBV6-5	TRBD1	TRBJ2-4	TGTGCCGGCAGTTACCACCACAGGGGGCAGGAAACCAAAAACATTCAGTACTTC	CAGSYHHRGQETKNIQYF
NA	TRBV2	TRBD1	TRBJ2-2	TGTGCCAGCAGTAGGACAGGGCTTGACACCGGGGAGCTGTTTTTT	CASSRTGLDTGELFF